The rows below give T cell receptor beta chains drawn from one sample of a study of cytomegalovirus exposure and HLA in healthy donors. Profiled with immunoSEQ multiplex PCR; TCRdb holds only in-frame clones, not every one. The sample includes around 180,000 clones, around nine tenths of them seen just once. Sequences were obtained from PBMCs. Receptor source: a woman younger than 35 in good health and CMV-seronegative. Each CDR3 is given without its conserved first and last residue.

cdr3_aa v_call cdr3_length
ASSSGGGGINYGYT TRBV11-2 14
ASSYLPGQGYYGYT TRBV6-5 14
ASSPASGSHEQY TRBV5-1 12
ASSSPYEQY TRBV6-5 9
AISARTGRSTDTQY TRBV10-3 14
ASSGGRSSYNEQF TRBV25-1 13
ASTHFTDTQY TRBV6-1 10
ASSLISGVSYNEQF TRBV27 14
ATARDSQIYGYT TRBV15 12
ASSSGQGGQPQH TRBV7-9 12
ASSSDTGELF TRBV7-3 10
ASSLRGASTDTQY TRBV7-2 13
SVEEGTGTGYTDTQY TRBV29-1 15
ASSFTGYEQY TRBV5-5 10
ASYQGLLYGYT TRBV6-5 11
ASSPGREQF TRBV19 9
ASSYSRNQPQH TRBV6-5 11
ASSEGALLREKLF TRBV10-1 13
ASSQVGTRNNEQF TRBV4-1 13
ASRRDSINEKLF TRBV6-1 12
ASSRYTRDYNSGANVLT TRBV7-9 17
AWSGDSGQPQH TRBV30 11
ASSTGQGPQETQY TRBV5-1 13
ASSLVTSLNTGELF TRBV5-1 14
ASSASGDSYEQY TRBV6-4 12
ASSTGRSTEAF TRBV7-8 11
ASSRYNEQF TRBV28 9
ASSLTNQPQH TRBV7-9 10
ASSLGEYTEAF TRBV7-2 11
ASSLTARGYT TRBV28 10
ASSFRQNTEAF TRBV7-9 11
ASKEGSNTIY TRBV6-6 10
ASSLGQGGSPLH TRBV5-6 12